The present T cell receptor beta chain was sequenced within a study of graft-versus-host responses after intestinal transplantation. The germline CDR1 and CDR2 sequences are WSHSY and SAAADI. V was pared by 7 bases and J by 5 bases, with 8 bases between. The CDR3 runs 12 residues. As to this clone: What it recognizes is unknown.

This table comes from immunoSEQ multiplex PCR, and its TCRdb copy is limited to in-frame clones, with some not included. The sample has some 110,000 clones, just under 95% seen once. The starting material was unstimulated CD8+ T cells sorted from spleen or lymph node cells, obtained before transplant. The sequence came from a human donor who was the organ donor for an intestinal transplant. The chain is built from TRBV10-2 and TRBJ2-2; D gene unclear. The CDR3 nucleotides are TGCGCCAGCACCGGTGGAACCGGGGAGCTGTTTTTT. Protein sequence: CASTGGTGELFF.